This T cell receptor beta chain was sequenced in a study of blood T cell repertoires in COVID-19. Germline V gives CDR1 SGHTA, CDR2 FQGNSA. V was shortened by 1 base and J by 6 bases, with 16 bases between the two germline ends. CDR3 length: 16 residues. The assay was immunoSEQ multiplex PCR, and TCRdb's table has in-frame clones only and misses some. The table lists roughly 84,000 clones, about 80% of them singletons, with about 11% in the top ten. Sequencing was performed on peripheral blood. V usage is TRBV7-2 and J usage is TRBJ1-5; TRBD1 is a possible D gene (5 bases). The receptor was isolated from a woman aged 40-49 years with active or convalescent COVID-19. In DNA, the CDR3 is TGTGCCAGCAGCTTAGTGTCGGGGGAGACGGGTCAGCCCCAGCATTTT. Protein sequence: CASSLVSGETGQPQHF. The variable domain in full, with the rest retrieved from reference TRBV7-2 and TRBJ1-5, is GAGVSQSPSNKVTEKGKDVELRCDPISGHTALYWYRQSLGQGLEFLIYFQGNSAPDKSGLPSDRFSAERTGGSVSTLTIQRTQQEDSAVYLCASSLVSGETGQPQHFGDGTRLSIL.